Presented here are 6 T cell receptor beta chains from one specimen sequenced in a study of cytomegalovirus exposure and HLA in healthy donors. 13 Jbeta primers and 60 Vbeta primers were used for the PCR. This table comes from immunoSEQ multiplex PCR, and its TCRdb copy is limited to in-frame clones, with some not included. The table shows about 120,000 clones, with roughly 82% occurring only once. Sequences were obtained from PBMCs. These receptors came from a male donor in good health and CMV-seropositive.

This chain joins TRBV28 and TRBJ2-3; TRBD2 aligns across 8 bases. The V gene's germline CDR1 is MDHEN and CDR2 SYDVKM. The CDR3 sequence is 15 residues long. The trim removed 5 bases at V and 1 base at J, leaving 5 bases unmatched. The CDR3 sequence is CASSQSGGRTDTQYF. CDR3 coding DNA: TGTGCCAGCAGTCAAAGCGGGGGACGCACAGATACGCAGTATTTT.

The CDR3 loop reads CSAAKHNEQFF. The CDR3 nucleotides are TGCAGTGCTGCTAAGCACAATGAGCAGTTCTTC. This chain links TRBV20-1 with TRBJ2-1; D gene ambiguous. CDR3 size: 11 residues. CDR1 is DFQATT and CDR2 is SNEGSKA in the germline V gene (reference sequence). V dropped 5 bases and J dropped 5 bases, with 7 bases sitting between them.

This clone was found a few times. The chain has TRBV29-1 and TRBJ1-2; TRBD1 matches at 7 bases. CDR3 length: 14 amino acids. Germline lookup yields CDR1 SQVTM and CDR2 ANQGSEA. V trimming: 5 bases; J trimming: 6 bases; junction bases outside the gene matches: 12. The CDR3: CSVNPGAGTDGYTF. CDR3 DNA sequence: TGCAGCGTTAATCCCGGAGCCGGGACAGATGGCTACACCTTC.

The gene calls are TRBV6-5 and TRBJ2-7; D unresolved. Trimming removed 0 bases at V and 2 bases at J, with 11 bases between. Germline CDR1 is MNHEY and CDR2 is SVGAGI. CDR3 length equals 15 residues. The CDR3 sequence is CASSYSTGTPYEQYF. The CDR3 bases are TGTGCCAGCAGTTACTCGACGGGTACTCCCTACGAGCAGTACTTC.

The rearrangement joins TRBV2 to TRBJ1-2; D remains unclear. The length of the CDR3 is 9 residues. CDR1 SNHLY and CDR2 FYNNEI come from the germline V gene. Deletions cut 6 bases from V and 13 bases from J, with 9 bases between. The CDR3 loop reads CASRGRSTF. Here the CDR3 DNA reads TGTGCCAGCAGGGGGAGGAGCACCTTC.

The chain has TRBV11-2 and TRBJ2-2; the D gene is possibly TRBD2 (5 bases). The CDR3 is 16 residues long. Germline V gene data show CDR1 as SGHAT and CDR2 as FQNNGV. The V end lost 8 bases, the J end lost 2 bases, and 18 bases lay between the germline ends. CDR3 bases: TGTGCCAGCCGCCGACCGGGCAGACTAAACACCGGGGAGCTGTTTTTT. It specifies CASRRPGRLNTGELFF.